This T cell receptor beta chain is drawn from a study of blood T cell repertoires in COVID-19. The overall study: Spain, Italy and the United States supplied samples that represented acute and convalescent COVID-19.

Symptom resolution, clearance, or two negative PCRs marked the recovered donors of Cohort 3. The CDR3 has 15 amino acids. V was shortened by 4 bases and J by 3 bases, with 17 bases between the two germline ends. Per the germline V gene, CDR1 is SGHRS and CDR2 is YFSETQ. Authors' data handling: Amplification of reference gene primers provided the estimated nucleated cell counts. Generated by immunoSEQ multiplex PCR, the TCRdb table keeps only in-frame clones and is missing some. The D gene and trimming were derived from the DNA, and the V and J assignments and clone size from that table. Here the sample spans about 190,000 clones, approximately 84% being singletons.

Sequenced sample: PBMCs or T cells enriched from blood (not recorded which). The chain links TRBV5-1 to TRBJ2-7; tentatively, D is TRBD1 (7 bases). The sequence derives from a woman in her thirties who had recovered from COVID-19. CDR3 in amino acids: CASSPEGQWDYEQYF. CDR3 nucleotide sequence: TGCGCCAGCAGCCCGGAGGGACAGTGGGACTACGAGCAGTACTTC.